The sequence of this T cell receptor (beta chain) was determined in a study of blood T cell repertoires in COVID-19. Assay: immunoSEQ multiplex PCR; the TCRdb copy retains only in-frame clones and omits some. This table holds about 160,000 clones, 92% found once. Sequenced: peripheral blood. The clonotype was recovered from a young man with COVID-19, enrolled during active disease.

Here the CDR3 DNA reads TGCGCCAGCAGCCCTGACAACGGAAACACCATATATTTT. The encoded protein is CASSPDNGNTIYF. The chain joins TRBV5-1 to TRBJ1-3; D uncertain. The V and J ends lost 4 bases and 4 bases respectively, with 9 bases between them. The CDR3 is made up of 13 amino acids. Per the germline V gene, CDR1 is SGHRS and CDR2 is YFSETQ.